These 14 T cell receptor beta chains were all obtained from the same sample, sequenced in a study of T cells in localized non-small cell lung cancer. Using immunoSEQ multiplex PCR, the repertoire was profiled, and TCRdb retains in-frame clones only, with some absent. The sample carries 20,000 to 30,000 clones, around 85% recorded once. The specimen comprised peripheral blood, sampled before any cancer treatment. The receptors were sampled from a woman aged 35 to 69 with stage I lung adenocarcinoma.

Worth noting for this clone: Other DNA variants within this sample encode the same CDR3. The V and J genes are TRBV30 and TRBJ1-5; no clear D. CDR1 is GTSNPN, CDR2 SVGIG, per germline (reference sequence). Between the trimmed V and J ends, which lost 0 bases and 8 bases, there was a span of 11 bases. The CDR3 runs to 13 residues. For the CDR3, the DNA is TGTGCCTGGAGTGTGCAGAGTGGAAAGCCCCAGCATTTT. Protein: CAWSVQSGKPQHF.

This sequence joins TRBV7-9 and TRBJ2-2, with 8 bases matching TRBD2. This CDR3 has 17 amino acids. Germline values: CDR1 SEHNR, CDR2 FQNEAQ (reference sequence). Trimming cost V 5 bases and J 5 bases; bases outside gene matches: 13. In DNA form, the CDR3 reads TGTGCCAGCAGCCCCAGTAGGCGGGCTAGCGGGACCGGGGAGCTGTTTTTT. This translates into CASSPSRRASGTGELFF. Full variable domain (remainder filled in from reference TRBV7-9 and TRBJ2-2): DTGVSQNPRHKITKRGQNVTFRCDPISEHNRLYWYRQTLGQGPEFLTYFQNEAQLEKSRLLSDRFSAERPKGSFSTLEIQRTEQGDSAMYLCASSPSRRASGTGELFFGEGSRLTVL.

This chain joins TRBV5-1 and TRBJ2-1; 8 bases agree with TRBD1. The CDR3 has 16 residues. CDR1 SGHRS and CDR2 YFSETQ come from the germline V gene. V shed 4 bases and J 2 bases; nucleotides not matched to a gene: 8. This CDR3 is CASSTTQGATYNEQFF. The CDR3 region has the DNA TGCGCCAGCAGCACTACTCAGGGGGCGACCTACAATGAGCAGTTCTTC.

The chain joins TRBV14 to TRBJ1-6, with no clear D. The germline V and J ends were trimmed by 1 base and 4 bases, with 5 bases remaining between them. The CDR3 contains 14 residues. The germline V gene has CDR1 SGHDN and CDR2 FVKESK. The CDR3 reads CASSQGQYNSPLHF. The CDR3 nucleotides read TGTGCCAGCAGCCAAGGACAATATAATTCACCCCTCCACTTT.

The chain carries TRBV14 and TRBJ1-1; D perhaps matches TRBD1 (6 bases). Trimming removed 3 bases at V and 2 bases at J, with 13 bases between. The CDR3 has 15 residues. Germline CDR1 is SGHDN and CDR2 is FVKESK. The CDR3 DNA reads TGTGCCAGCAGCCATTGGGGCAGGGGAAACACTGAAGCTTTCTTT. As protein: CASSHWGRGNTEAFF.

The chain employs TRBV5-4 and TRBJ2-1, with 8 bases identical to TRBD1. Germline CDR1 is SGHNT and CDR2 is YYREEE (reference sequence). CDR3 size: 16 residues. V lost 4 bases and J lost 10; bases outside the gene matches: 16. DNA of the CDR3: TGTGCCAGCAGCCCGGATGGGACAGGAATAGGATTGGAGCAGTTCTTC. Protein sequence: CASSPDGTGIGLEQFF.

The rearrangement links TRBV15 to TRBJ1-5; D perhaps matches TRBD1 (6 bases). V lost 7 bases to trimming and J lost 4 bases, with 8 bases between them. The germline CDR1 and CDR2 sequences are LNHNV and YYDKDF (reference sequence). CDR3 size: 12 residues. CDR3 protein: CATKQGNQPQHF. The CDR3 DNA reads as TGTGCCACCAAACAGGGTAATCAGCCCCAGCATTTT.

The chain links TRBV7-8 to TRBJ2-2, with D hard to call. Deletions cut 5 bases from V and 5 bases from J, with 18 bases between. The CDR3 runs 16 residues. Per the germline V gene, CDR1 is SGHVS and CDR2 is FQNEAQ. The CDR3 DNA reads as TGTGCCAGCAGCGGATCACAGAGACTCTCTACCGGGGAGCTGTTTTTT. Amino acids: CASSGSQRLSTGELFF.

This sequence joins TRBV5-6 and TRBJ1-1; D unclear. Per the germline V gene, CDR1 is SGHDT and CDR2 is YYEEEE. The CDR3 runs to 13 residues. Trimming cost V 2 bases and J 0 bases, with 5 bases left between them. This CDR3 is CASSLQMNTEAFF. The CDR3 DNA is TGTGCCAGCAGCTTACAGATGAACACTGAAGCTTTCTTT.

This chain uses TRBV25-1 with TRBJ1-6; no reliable D call. CDR3 size: 14 residues. Germline assignment: CDR1 MGHDK and CDR2 SYGVNS. With 3 bases removed from V and 5 bases from J, the gap between germline ends came to 8 bases. CDR3 nucleotides: TGTGCCAGCAGTGATCCCAAAAATAATTCACCCCTCCACTTT. The encoded protein is CASSDPKNNSPLHF.

V gene TRBV20-1 combines with J gene TRBJ2-7; D unresolved. With 6 bases removed from V and 2 bases from J, the gap between germline ends came to 8 bases. This CDR3 contains 11 residues. Germline loops: CDR1 DFQATT, CDR2 SNEGSKA (reference sequence). CDR3 sequence: CSAPLAYEQYF. The CDR3 bases are TGCAGTGCCCCCTTGGCCTACGAGCAGTACTTC.

This chain links TRBV7-8 with TRBJ1-6; possible D gene TRBD1, 6 bases. The CDR3 spans 15 residues. Germline CDR1 and CDR2: SGHVS and FQNEAQ. V was cut by 6 bases and J by 2 bases, with 11 bases left in between. CDR3 sequence reads: CASSLQGPYNSPLHF. CDR3 coding DNA: TGTGCCAGCAGTTTACAGGGTCCCTATAATTCACCCCTCCACTTT.

This clone showed up just once. This sequence joins TRBV7-9 and TRBJ2-5; the D gene is possibly TRBD1 (7 bases). CDR1 is SEHNR and CDR2 is FQNEAQ in the germline V gene (reference sequence). This CDR3 has 15 amino acids. Trimming left V 1 base short and J 2 bases short, with 11 bases between. The DNA for the CDR3 is TGTGCCAGCAGCTTAGTACAGGGGAGGCAAGAGACCCAGTACTTC. It yields the protein CASSLVQGRQETQYF.

The rearrangement uses TRBV7-2 and TRBJ2-1; D is perhaps TRBD1 or TRBD2 (6 bases each). The CDR3 totals 15 residues. The V end was cut by 3 bases, the J end by 6 bases, with 15 bases between. The germline CDR1 and CDR2 sequences are SGHTA and FQGNSA. The CDR3 DNA sequence: TGTGCCAGCAGCTTCCTAAGCAGGGGAGGCAATGAGCAGTTCTTC. The encoded protein is CASSFLSRGGNEQFF.